This T cell receptor (beta chain) was documented in a study of T cell repertoires in cytomegalovirus infection. Across the whole study: Indications of both CMV infection and matching HLA type were provided by public TCR beta signatures.

V lost 0 bases, J lost 3 bases, and 10 bases stayed unmatched. This CDR3 has 17 residues. Germline CDR1 is SGHDT and CDR2 is YYEEEE. MiXCR, run by TCRdb on the reads, gives a single entry per CDR3 protein. The profile shows fewer than 950,000 distinct CDR3 sequences, around a third of them singletons. The table lists this clonotype with a few counts. Its matching antigen is unknown. This rearrangement joins TRBV5-6 to TRBJ2-5, with TRBD1 matching over 8 bases. This specimen consisted of cultured CD8+ T cells from PBMCs, obtained from culture after CMV antigen stimulation. The receptor was isolated from a human donor in good health (CMV status not recorded). Some clones in this sample may be carry-over from other donors' samples. CDR3 in amino acids: CASSLGQGPGDKETQYF. The DNA for the CDR3 is TGTGCCAGCAGCTTGGGACAGGGGCCGGGGGATAAAGAGACCCAGTACTTC.